The T cell receptor beta chain described here comes from a study of blood T cell repertoires in COVID-19. Study-wide context: Sample material is recorded as cDNA or gDNA derived from T cells, B-cell-depleted T cells, or PBMCs.

In the original processing: Amplification of reference gene primers provided the estimated nucleated cell counts. Using immunoSEQ multiplex PCR, the repertoire was profiled, and TCRdb retains in-frame clones only, with some absent. The DNA was the basis for D and trimming; V, J and clone size are from that table. Of 95,000 to 150,000 clones listed, over 75% are singletons. This receptor was taken from a woman aged 70 to 79 with acute or convalescent COVID-19. The sequenced sample was peripheral blood.

The CDR3 protein is CASSQLAGGQGEQFF. For the CDR3, the DNA is TGTGCCAGCAGTCAGCTAGCGGGGGGGCAGGGTGAGCAGTTCTTC. The rearrangement joins TRBV6-2 or TRBV6-3 to TRBJ2-1, with 12 bases lining up with TRBD2. J lost 9 bases, V lost 5 bases, and 8 bases had no gene match. CDR3 length: 15 residues. Germline CDR1 MNHEY, CDR2 SVGEGT.